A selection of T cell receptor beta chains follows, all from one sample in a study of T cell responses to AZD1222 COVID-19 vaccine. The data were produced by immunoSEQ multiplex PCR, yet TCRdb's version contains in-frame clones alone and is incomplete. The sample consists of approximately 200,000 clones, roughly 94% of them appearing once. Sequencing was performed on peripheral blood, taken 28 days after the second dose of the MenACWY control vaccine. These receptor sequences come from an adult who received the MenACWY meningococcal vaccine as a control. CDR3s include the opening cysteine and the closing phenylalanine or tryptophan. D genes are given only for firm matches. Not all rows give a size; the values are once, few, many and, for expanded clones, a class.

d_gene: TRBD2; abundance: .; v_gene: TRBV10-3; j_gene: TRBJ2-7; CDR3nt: TGTGCCATCAGTGAGTCTAGACTAGCATCGGACGAGCAGTACTTC; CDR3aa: CAISESRLASDEQYF
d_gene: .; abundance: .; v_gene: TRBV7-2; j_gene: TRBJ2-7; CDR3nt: TGTGCCAGCAGCTCTCAACAGGGATACGAGCAGTACTTC; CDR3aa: CASSSQQGYEQYF
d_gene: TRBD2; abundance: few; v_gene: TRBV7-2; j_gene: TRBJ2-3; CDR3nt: TGTGCCAGCAGCTTAGCTAGCGGGGGATTTGATACGCAGTATTTT; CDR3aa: CASSLASGGFDTQYF
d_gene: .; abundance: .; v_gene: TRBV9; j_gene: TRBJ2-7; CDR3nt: TGTGCCAGCAGCGTAAAGTCGGAGGGGTACGAGCAGTACTTC; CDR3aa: CASSVKSEGYEQYF
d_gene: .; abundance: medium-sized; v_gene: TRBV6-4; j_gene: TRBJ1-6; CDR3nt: TGTGCCAGCAGCCCAGGGGCCGATTCACCCCTCCACTTT; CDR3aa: CASSPGADSPLHF
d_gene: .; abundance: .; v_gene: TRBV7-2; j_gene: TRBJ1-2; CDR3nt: TGTGCCAGCAGCTTAGGGGGCTGGGGTGGCTACACCTTC; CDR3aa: CASSLGGWGGYTF
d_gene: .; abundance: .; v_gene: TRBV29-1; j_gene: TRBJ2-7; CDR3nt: TGCAGCGTCGAGGGACAAGCCTCCTACGAGCAGTACTTC; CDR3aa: CSVEGQASYEQYF
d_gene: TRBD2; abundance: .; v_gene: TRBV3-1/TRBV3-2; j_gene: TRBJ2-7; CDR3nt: TGTGCCAGCAGCCTTAGCGGGAGTAGTGTCGAGCAGTACTTC; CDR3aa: CASSLSGSSVEQYF
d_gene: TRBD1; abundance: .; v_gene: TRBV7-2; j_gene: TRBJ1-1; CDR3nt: TGTGCCAGCAGCTATCCGGACAGGGGAACGTCTGAAGCTTTCTTT; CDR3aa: CASSYPDRGTSEAFF
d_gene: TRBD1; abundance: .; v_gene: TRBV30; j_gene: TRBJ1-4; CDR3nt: TGTGCCTCAACAGGGGTCAATGAAAAACTGTTTTTT; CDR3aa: CASTGVNEKLFF
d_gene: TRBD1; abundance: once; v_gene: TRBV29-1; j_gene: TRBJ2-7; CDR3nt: TGCAGCGCCGGGACAGGGATAAACGAGCAGTACTTC; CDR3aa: CSAGTGINEQYF
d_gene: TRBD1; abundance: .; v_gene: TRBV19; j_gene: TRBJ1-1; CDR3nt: TGTGCCAGGAACAGGGGACCGTACACTGAAGCTTTCTTT; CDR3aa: CARNRGPYTEAFF
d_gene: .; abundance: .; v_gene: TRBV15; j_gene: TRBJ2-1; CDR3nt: TGTGCCACCAGCCGCCCGGGGGACTCGTACAATGAGCAGTTCTTC; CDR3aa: CATSRPGDSYNEQFF
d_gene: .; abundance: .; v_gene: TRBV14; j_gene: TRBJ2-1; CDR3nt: TGTGCCAGCAGCCAAGAGGGAGTCAAGGAGCAGTTCTTC; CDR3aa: CASSQEGVKEQFF
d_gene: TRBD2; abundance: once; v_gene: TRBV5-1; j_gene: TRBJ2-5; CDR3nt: TGCGCCAGCAGCTTGGTGGGACTACGGGAGACCCAGTACTTC; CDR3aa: CASSLVGLRETQYF
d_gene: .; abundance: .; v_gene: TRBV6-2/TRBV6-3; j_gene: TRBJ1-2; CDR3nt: TGTGCCAGCAGTTACTTCCCGGAAGTGGACTATGGCTACACCTTC; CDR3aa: CASSYFPEVDYGYTF
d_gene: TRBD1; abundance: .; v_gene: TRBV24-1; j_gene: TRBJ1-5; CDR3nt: TGTGCCACCAGTGACTCGGGACAGGGCGGACCTCGGGATCAGCCCCAGCATTTT; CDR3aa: CATSDSGQGGPRDQPQHF
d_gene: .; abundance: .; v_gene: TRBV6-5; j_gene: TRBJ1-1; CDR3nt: TGTGCCAGCAGTTCGCCGACAGGCGAAGCTTTCTTT; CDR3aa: CASSSPTGEAFF